The clone carrying this T cell receptor (beta chain) was picked up one time. The CDR3 is 16 amino acids. Germline V gene lookup returns CDR1 MNHNS and CDR2 SASEGT. The V segment lost 3 bases and the J segment 2 bases; nucleotides outside the gene matches: 8. Under the authors' procedure: Quantification of nucleated cells was approximated via reference gene primer amplification. Here immunoSEQ multiplex PCR was the method, and the copy in TCRdb shows in-frame clones only, minus some. That table furnishes V, J and clone size, whereas the DNA furnished D and trimming. The table records approximately 130,000 clones, 85% to 90% of them present only once. The data originate from a study of blood T cell repertoires in COVID-19.

The rearrangement joins TRBV6-1 to TRBJ2-3, with 7 bases identical to TRBD1. The sequenced material came from peripheral blood. This TCR came from a man aged 50-59 years with acute or convalescent COVID-19. The CDR3: CASSDHRDRITDTQYF. CDR3 DNA: TGTGCCAGCAGTGATCACCGGGACAGAATCACAGATACGCAGTATTTT.